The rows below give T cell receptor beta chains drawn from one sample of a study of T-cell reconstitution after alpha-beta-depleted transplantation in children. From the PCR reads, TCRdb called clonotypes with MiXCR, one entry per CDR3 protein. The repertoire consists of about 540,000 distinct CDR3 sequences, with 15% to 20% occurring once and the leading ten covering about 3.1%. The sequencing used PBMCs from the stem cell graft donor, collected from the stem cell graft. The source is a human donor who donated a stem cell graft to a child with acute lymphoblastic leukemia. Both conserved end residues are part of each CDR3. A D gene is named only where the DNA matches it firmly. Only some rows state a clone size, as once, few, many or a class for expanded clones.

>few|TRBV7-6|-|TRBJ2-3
TGTGCCAGCAGCTTACGGCCCGGGCGAGGCACAGATACGCAGTATTTT
CASSLRPGRGTDTQYF
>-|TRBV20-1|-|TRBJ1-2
TGCAGTGCTAGTGGTGGAGGCTACACCTTC
CSASGGGYTF
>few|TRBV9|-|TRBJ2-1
TGTGCCAGCAGCGTCCGTAGGGCCGGGGGTACCTACAATGAGCAGTTCTTC
CASSVRRAGGTYNEQFF
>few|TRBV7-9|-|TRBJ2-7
TGTGCCAGCAGCTCATGGACGGATCCAAACTACGAGCAGTACTTC
CASSSWTDPNYEQYF
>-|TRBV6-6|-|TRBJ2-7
TGTGCCAGCAGTTACTCAAACGGGTACGGGCAGTACTTC
CASSYSNGYGQYF
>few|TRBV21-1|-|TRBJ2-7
TGTGCCAGCAGCAATCCCGGACAGGGGCCTTCCTACGAGCAGTACTTC
CASSNPGQGPSYEQYF
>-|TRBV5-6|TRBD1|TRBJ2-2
TGTGCCAGCAGCTTGGATCCTTTTCAGGGGGTCGGGGAGCTGTTTTTT
CASSLDPFQGVGELFF
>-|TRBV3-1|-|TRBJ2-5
TGTGCCAGCAGCCAAGGAATCCGTACCCCCTCGGGGACCCAGTACTTC
CASSQGIRTPSGTQYF
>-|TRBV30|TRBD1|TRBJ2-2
TGTGCCTGGATACAGGGGGTAAACACCGGGGAGCTGTTTTTT
CAWIQGVNTGELFF
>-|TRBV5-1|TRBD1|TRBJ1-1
TGCGCCAGCAGCTGGTCAACAGGGGTAGCTGAAGCTTTCTTT
CASSWSTGVAEAFF
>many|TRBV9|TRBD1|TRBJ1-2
TGTGCCAGCAGCGAACAGGGGATTACAGGCTACACCTTC
CASSEQGITGYTF
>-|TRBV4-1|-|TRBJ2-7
TGCGCCAGCAGCCAAGTCGGCAGGATGAACGAGCAGTACTTC
CASSQVGRMNEQYF
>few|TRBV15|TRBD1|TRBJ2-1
TGTGCCACCAGCCCCAACAGGGGTACTGTGAATGAGCAGTTCTTC
CATSPNRGTVNEQFF
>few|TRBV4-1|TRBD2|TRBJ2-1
TGCGCCAGCAGCCAAGTAGCGGGCAATGAGCAGTTCTTC
CASSQVAGNEQFF
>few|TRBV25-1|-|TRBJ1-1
TGTGCCAGGCCGGGACTTCCCCAGGGAGCTTTCTTT
CARPGLPQGAFF
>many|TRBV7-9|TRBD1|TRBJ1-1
TGTGCCAGCAGCCCGACGGACAGGGTTCCTGAAGCTTTCTTT
CASSPTDRVPEAFF
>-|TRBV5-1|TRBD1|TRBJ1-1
TGCGCCAGCAGCTTGGCCGCAGGGGGAACTGAAGCTTTCTTT
CASSLAAGGTEAFF
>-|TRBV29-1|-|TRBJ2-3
TGCAGCGCCGACGGGGCTAGCGCGTTCACAGATACGCAGTATTTT
CSADGASAFTDTQYF
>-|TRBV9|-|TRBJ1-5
TGTGCCAGCAGCGTAGGTGGGGTCAGCAATCAGCCCCAGCATTTT
CASSVGGVSNQPQHF
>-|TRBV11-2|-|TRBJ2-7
TGTGCCAGCAGCCCCCGGACCACCCGGTACGAGCAGTACTTC
CASSPRTTRYEQYF
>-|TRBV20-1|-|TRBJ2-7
TGCAGTGCTAGAGATCGAGAACTAGCCGATGGCTACGAGCAGTACTTC
CSARDRELADGYEQYF
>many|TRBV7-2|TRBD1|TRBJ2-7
TGTGCCAGCAGCTTAGACAGGGGGCAAAACGAGCAGTACTTC
CASSLDRGQNEQYF
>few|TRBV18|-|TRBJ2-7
TGTGCCAGCTCACCGGGGGCAGGGAACGAGCAGTACTTC
CASSPGAGNEQYF
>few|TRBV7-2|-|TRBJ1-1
TGTGCCAGCAGCTGGTGGGGGCGGGGTGAGAACACTGAAGCTTTCTTT
CASSWWGRGENTEAFF
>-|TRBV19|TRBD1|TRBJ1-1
TGTGCCAGTAGTTCCCGGACAGGGATGGACACTGAAGCTTTCTTT
CASSSRTGMDTEAFF
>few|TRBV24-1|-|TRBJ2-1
TGTGCCACCACCGGGACATCCACCCCCAATGAGCAGTTCTTC
CATTGTSTPNEQFF
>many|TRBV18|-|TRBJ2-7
TGTGCCAGCTCCCGGGGCGGTCGAGGCTACGAGCAGTACTTC
CASSRGGRGYEQYF
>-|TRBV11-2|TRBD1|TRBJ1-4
TGTGCCAGCAGCGTGACAGGGGAGGGTGAAAAACTGTTTTTT
CASSVTGEGEKLFF
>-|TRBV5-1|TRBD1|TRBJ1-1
TGCGCCAGCAGCTTGGCAGGGGGCCGAAGCACTGAAGCTTTCTTT
CASSLAGGRSTEAFF
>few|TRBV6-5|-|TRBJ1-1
TGTGCCAGCAGTTACATTATGGCAGGGGAGAACACTGAAGCTTTCTTT
CASSYIMAGENTEAFF
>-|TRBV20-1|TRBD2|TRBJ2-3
TGCAGTGGTTGGGTAGCGGGAGGAGATACGCAGTATTTT
CSGWVAGGDTQYF
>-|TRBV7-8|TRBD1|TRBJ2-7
TGTGCCAGCAGCTTAGAAGGGGACAGGGGATCCTACGAGCAGTACTTC
CASSLEGDRGSYEQYF
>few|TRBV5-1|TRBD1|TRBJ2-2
TGCGCCAGCACGGGGACAGGGGAGTACACCGGGGAGCTGTTTTTT
CASTGTGEYTGELFF
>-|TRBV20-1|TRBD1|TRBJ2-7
TGCAGTGCCAGGGGCCTCATACAGGGGAGCGGCTACGAGCAGTACTTC
CSARGLIQGSGYEQYF
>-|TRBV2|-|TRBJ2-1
TGTGCCAGCAGTGACCAGGGCGATGAGCAGTTCTTC
CASSDQGDEQFF
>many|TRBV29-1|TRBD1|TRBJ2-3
TGCAGCGTTGAGGGGGACAGGGTCACAGATACGCAGTATTTT
CSVEGDRVTDTQYF